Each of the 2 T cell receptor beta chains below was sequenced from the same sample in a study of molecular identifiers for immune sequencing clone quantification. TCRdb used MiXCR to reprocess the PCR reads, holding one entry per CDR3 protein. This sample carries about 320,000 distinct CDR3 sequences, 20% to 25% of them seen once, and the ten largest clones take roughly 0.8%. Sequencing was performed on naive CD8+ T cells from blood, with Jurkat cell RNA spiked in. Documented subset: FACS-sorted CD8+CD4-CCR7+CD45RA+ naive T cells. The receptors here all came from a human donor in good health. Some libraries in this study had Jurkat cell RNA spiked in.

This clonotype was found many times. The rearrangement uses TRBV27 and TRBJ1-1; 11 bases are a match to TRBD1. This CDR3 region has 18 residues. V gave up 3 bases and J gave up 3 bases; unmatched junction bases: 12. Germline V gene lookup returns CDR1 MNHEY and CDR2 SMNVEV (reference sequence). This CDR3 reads CASSLIGQGAVGDTEAFF. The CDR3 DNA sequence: TGTGCCAGCAGTTTGATTGGACAGGGGGCGGTTGGGGACACTGAAGCTTTCTTT.

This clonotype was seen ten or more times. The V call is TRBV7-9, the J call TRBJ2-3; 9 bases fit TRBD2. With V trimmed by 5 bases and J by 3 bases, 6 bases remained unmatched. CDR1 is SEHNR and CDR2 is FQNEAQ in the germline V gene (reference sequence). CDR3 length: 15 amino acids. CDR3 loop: CASSPGLAFTDTQYF. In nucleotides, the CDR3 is TGTGCCAGCAGCCCCGGACTAGCGTTTACAGATACGCAGTATTTT.